Listed below are T cell receptor beta chains from one sample, sequenced in a study of blood T cell repertoires in COVID-19. The assay was immunoSEQ multiplex PCR, and TCRdb's table has in-frame clones only and misses some. The top ten hold roughly 1.1% of the sample, which has 100,000 to 150,000 clones, approximately 90% seen once. Sequencing input: peripheral blood. These receptors all come from a woman over 75 with acute or convalescent COVID-19. Both conserved end residues are part of each CDR3. A D gene is named only where the DNA matches it firmly. A clone size is listed for some rows: how often the clone was seen (once, few, many), or a class if it is expanded.

v_gene: TRBV5-5; j_gene: TRBJ2-3; d_gene: TRBD1; abundance: .; CDR3nt: TGTGCCAGCAGCCTTCCCGGGACAGGGGGAACAGATACGCAGTATTTT; CDR3aa: CASSLPGTGGTDTQYF
v_gene: TRBV9; j_gene: TRBJ2-1; d_gene: TRBD2; abundance: .; CDR3nt: TGTGCCAGCAGCGTAGATGAGGCGGGGGGCAACAATGAGCAGTTCTTC; CDR3aa: CASSVDEAGGNNEQFF
v_gene: TRBV12-3/TRBV12-4; j_gene: TRBJ1-1; d_gene: .; abundance: .; CDR3nt: TGTGCCAGCAAGCCTATGGGACAAAATGAAGCTTTCTTT; CDR3aa: CASKPMGQNEAFF
v_gene: TRBV28; j_gene: TRBJ1-2; d_gene: TRBD1; abundance: .; CDR3nt: TGTGCCAGCAGTTTACCGGGACAGGGAGGCTATGGCTACACCTTC; CDR3aa: CASSLPGQGGYGYTF
v_gene: TRBV27; j_gene: TRBJ1-4; d_gene: TRBD1; abundance: .; CDR3nt: TGTGCCAGCAGGTTCACTCCAGGGGGCAGGGAAAAACTGTTTTTT; CDR3aa: CASRFTPGGREKLFF
v_gene: TRBV6-1; j_gene: TRBJ2-2; d_gene: TRBD2; abundance: .; CDR3nt: TGTGCCAGCAGTGAAGCAATGGCGGGGGGGCTGAACACCGGGGAGCTGTTTTTT; CDR3aa: CASSEAMAGGLNTGELFF
v_gene: TRBV11-2; j_gene: TRBJ2-5; d_gene: TRBD2; abundance: few; CDR3nt: TGTGCCAGCAGCTCCTCCAGGGTGAGAGGGAGGGCCCAGTACTTC; CDR3aa: CASSSSRVRGRAQYF
v_gene: TRBV27; j_gene: TRBJ2-5; d_gene: TRBD2; abundance: .; CDR3nt: TGTGCCAGCACCATGACTAGCGGGATCCAAGAGACCCAGTACTTC; CDR3aa: CASTMTSGIQETQYF
v_gene: TRBV6-1; j_gene: TRBJ1-2; d_gene: .; abundance: once; CDR3nt: TGTGCCAGCAGTGAGGCAGGGTCGGATGGCTACACCTTC; CDR3aa: CASSEAGSDGYTF
v_gene: TRBV19; j_gene: TRBJ2-1; d_gene: TRBD1; abundance: .; CDR3nt: TGTGCCAGTACCGAAAATAGGGGACAGTACAATGAGCAGTTCTTC; CDR3aa: CASTENRGQYNEQFF
v_gene: TRBV4-1; j_gene: TRBJ1-1; d_gene: .; abundance: .; CDR3nt: TGCGCCAGCAGCCAAGATAGGTTCAGGGGCACTGAAGCTTTCTTT; CDR3aa: CASSQDRFRGTEAFF
v_gene: TRBV30; j_gene: TRBJ2-7; d_gene: TRBD2; abundance: few; CDR3nt: TGTGCCTGTACGGGACTAGCGGGCTCCTACGAGCAGTACTTC; CDR3aa: CACTGLAGSYEQYF
v_gene: TRBV20-1; j_gene: TRBJ1-1; d_gene: .; abundance: .; CDR3nt: TGCAGTGCACTCCGGGCTTTCTTT; CDR3aa: CSALRAFF